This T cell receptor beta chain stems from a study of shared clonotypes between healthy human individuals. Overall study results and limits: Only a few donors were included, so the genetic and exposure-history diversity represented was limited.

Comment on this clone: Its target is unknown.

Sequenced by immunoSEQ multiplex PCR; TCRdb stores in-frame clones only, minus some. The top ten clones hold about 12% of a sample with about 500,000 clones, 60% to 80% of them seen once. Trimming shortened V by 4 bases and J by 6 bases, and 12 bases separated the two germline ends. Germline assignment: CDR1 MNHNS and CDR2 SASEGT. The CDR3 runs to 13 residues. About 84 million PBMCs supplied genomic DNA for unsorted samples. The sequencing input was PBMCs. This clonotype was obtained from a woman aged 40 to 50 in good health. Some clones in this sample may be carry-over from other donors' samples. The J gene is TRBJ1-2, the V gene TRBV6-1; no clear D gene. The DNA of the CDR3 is TGTGCCAGCAGTGGAGCCCAACGGGATGGCTACACCTTC. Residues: CASSGAQRDGYTF.